These T cell receptor beta chains were read from a single sample in a study of blood T cell repertoires in COVID-19. Assay used: immunoSEQ multiplex PCR; TCRdb lists only in-frame clones, some missing. Found here are some 250,000 clones, around nine tenths of them singletons; the top ten hold approximately 9%. Sequencing input: PBMCs or T cells enriched from blood (not recorded which). Receptor source: a man aged 35 to 55 who had recovered from COVID-19. Both conserved end residues are part of each CDR3. D genes are given only for firm matches. Not all rows give a size; the values are once, few, many and, for expanded clones, a class.

. . TRBJ2-1 TRBV18 TGTGCCAGCTCACCATTGGAGGGGAATGAGCAGTTCTTC CASSPLEGNEQFF
. . TRBJ1-5 TRBV13 TGTGCCAGCGCTTCGGGCAATCAGCCCCAGCATTTT CASASGNQPQHF
. . TRBJ2-2 TRBV6-5 TGTGCCAGCAGTACCCAGAGGTTTGCGACCGGGGAGCTGTTTTTT CASSTQRFATGELFF
TRBD1 . TRBJ2-7 TRBV6-5 TGTGCCAGCAGTTACGGCCTCTGGACAGGGGGCTACGAGCAGTACTTC CASSYGLWTGGYEQYF
. . TRBJ1-2 TRBV29-1 TGCAGCGTTGAAGATTCTTCCATTCGGGGTAGATATGGCTACACCTTC CSVEDSSIRGRYGYTF
. . TRBJ2-7 TRBV9 TGTGCCAGCAGCCCAAGTCAAACAAGGACATCGACCTACGAGCAGTACTTC CASSPSQTRTSTYEQYF
. many TRBJ2-7 TRBV29-1 TGCAGCGTTGAAGGGGGGGACCACTACGAGCAGTACTTC CSVEGGDHYEQYF
. . TRBJ1-5 TRBV9 TGTGCCAGCAGCGTAGCTGCGGGCGGGGACGGTCAGCCCCAGCATTTT CASSVAAGGDGQPQHF
. . TRBJ2-3 TRBV4-1 TGCGCCAGCAGCCATACAGGCACAGATACGCAGTATTTT CASSHTGTDTQYF
. . TRBJ1-6 TRBV7-9 TGTGCCAGCAGCTTAGGGCCCAGTTCACCCCTCCACTTT CASSLGPSSPLHF
TRBD1 . TRBJ1-1 TRBV7-3 TGTGCCAGCAGCGACGGGGGACAGGGCACTGAAGCTTTCTTT CASSDGGQGTEAFF
TRBD2 . TRBJ2-7 TRBV19 TGTGCCAGTAGTATTTCGGGACTAGCGGGGGGAAAGTACGAGCAGTACTTC CASSISGLAGGKYEQYF
. once TRBJ2-4 TRBV30 TGTGCCTGGAGTGTCTATAGCGAGGCGGAAAACATTCAGTACTTC CAWSVYSEAENIQYF
TRBD1 . TRBJ1-6 TRBV5-1 TGCGCCAGCACCGACACGGACAGGGGCAATAATTCACCCCTCCACTTT CASTDTDRGNNSPLHF
. . TRBJ1-3 TRBV6-2/TRBV6-3 TGTGCCAGCAGTTCCGCCTCCAGCTCTGGAAACACCATATATTTT CASSSASSSGNTIYF
. . TRBJ1-3 TRBV7-6 TGTGCCAGCAGCTTAGATCGAGACACCATATATTTT CASSLDRDTIYF
TRBD1 . TRBJ2-7 TRBV5-1 TGCGCCAGCAGCTTAGGGACAGGCACGGGGGAGCAGTACTTC CASSLGTGTGEQYF
TRBD2 . TRBJ2-7 TRBV6-2/TRBV6-3 TGTGCCAGCAGTTGGGGGGGTGCAGGCAACGAGCAGTACTTC CASSWGGAGNEQYF
TRBD1 . TRBJ2-6 TRBV4-1 TGCGCCAGCAGCCAAGGAGGCAGGGGGCGTTCTGGGGCCAACGTCCTGACTTTC CASSQGGRGRSGANVLTF
. once TRBJ2-2 TRBV29-1 TGCAGCGTTTTGGAGGGTTCGAACACCGGGGAGCTGTTTTTT CSVLEGSNTGELFF
. once TRBJ1-2 TRBV19 TGTGCCAGTAGTCCTCAGGCGGAGGTGGCTGGCTACACCTTC CASSPQAEVAGYTF
. many TRBJ2-2 TRBV9 TGTGCCAGCAGCGCCCGTACGAACACCGGGGAGCTGTTTTTT CASSARTNTGELFF
TRBD1 . TRBJ2-7 TRBV28 TGTGCCAGCAGTCGCGGCGGGACAGGGAAGAACGAGCAGTACTTC CASSRGGTGKNEQYF
. once TRBJ2-3 TRBV5-1 TGCGCCAGCAGGAGTGGTAGCGGAAGCACAGATACGCAGTATTTT CASRSGSGSTDTQYF
TRBD2 . TRBJ2-1 TRBV5-1 TGCGCCAGCAGCCGAACGACTAGCGGGAGGGACAATGAGCAGTTCTTC CASSRTTSGRDNEQFF
. . TRBJ2-7 TRBV29-1 TGCAGCGTTGTCGGGCAGGGGGGAACCTACGAGCAGTACTTC CSVVGQGGTYEQYF
TRBD1 . TRBJ1-1 TRBV5-1 TGCGCCAGCAGCTTGGATCCAGGGGGTGGTTCTGAAGCTTTCTTT CASSLDPGGGSEAFF
TRBD1 . TRBJ2-1 TRBV15 TGTGCCACCAGCAGAGTCCCGGGACAGGGAGCCAGTGAGCAGTTCTTC CATSRVPGQGASEQFF
. . TRBJ1-1 TRBV7-3 TGTGCCAGCAGCTCTCAGATGAACACTGAAGCTTTCTTT CASSSQMNTEAFF